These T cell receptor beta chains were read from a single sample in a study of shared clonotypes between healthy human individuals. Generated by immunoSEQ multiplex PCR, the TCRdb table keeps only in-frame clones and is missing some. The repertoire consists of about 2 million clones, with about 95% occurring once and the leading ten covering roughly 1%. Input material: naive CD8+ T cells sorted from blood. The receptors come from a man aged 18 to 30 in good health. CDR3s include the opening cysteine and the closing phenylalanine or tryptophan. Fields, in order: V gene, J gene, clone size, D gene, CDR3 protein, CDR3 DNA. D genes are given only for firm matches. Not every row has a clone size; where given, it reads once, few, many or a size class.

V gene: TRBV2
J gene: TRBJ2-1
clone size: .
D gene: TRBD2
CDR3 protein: CASSEGLAGMDEQFF
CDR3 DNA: TGTGCCAGCAGTGAAGGACTAGCGGGGATGGATGAGCAGTTCTTC

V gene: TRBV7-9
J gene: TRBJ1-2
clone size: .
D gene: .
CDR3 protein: CASSSTGHYGYTF
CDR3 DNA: TGTGCCAGCAGCTCCACGGGCCACTATGGCTACACCTTC

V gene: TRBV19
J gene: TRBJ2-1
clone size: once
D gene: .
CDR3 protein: CATTHPLGVSYNEQFF
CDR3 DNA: TGTGCCACCACACACCCGCTTGGGGTATCGTACAATGAGCAGTTCTTC

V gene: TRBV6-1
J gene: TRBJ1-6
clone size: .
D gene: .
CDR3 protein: CASSEGSEGSPLHF
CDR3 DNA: TGTGCCAGCAGTGAAGGCAGCGAGGGTTCACCCCTCCACTTT

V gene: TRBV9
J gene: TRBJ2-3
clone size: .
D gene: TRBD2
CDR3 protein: CASTRTSGTDTQYF
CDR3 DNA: TGTGCCAGCACGAGGACTAGCGGCACAGATACGCAGTATTTT

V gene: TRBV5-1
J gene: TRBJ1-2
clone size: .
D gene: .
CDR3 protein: CASSFTGTDTYGYTF
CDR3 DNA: TGCGCCAGCAGCTTTACGGGGACGGACACCTATGGCTACACCTTC

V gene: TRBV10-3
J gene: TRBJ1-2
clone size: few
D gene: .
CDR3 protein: CAISQDSTYGYTF
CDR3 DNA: TGTGCCATCAGTCAGGACAGCACCTATGGCTACACCTTC

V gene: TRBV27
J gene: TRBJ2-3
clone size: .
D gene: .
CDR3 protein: CASSPWGSGADTQYF
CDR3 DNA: TGTGCCAGCAGTCCCTGGGGTAGCGGTGCAGATACGCAGTATTTT

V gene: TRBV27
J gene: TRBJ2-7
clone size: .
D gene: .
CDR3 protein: CASSLGESYEQYF
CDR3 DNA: TGTGCCAGCAGTTTGGGGGAGTCCTACGAGCAGTACTTC

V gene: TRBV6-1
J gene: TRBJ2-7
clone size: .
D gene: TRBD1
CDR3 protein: CASSEGPGQGAYEQYF
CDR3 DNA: TGTGCCAGCAGTGAAGGGCCGGGACAGGGGGCATACGAGCAGTACTTC

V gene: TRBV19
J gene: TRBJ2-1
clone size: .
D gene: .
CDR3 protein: CASSIIRGAYNEQFF
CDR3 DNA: TGTGCCAGTAGTATAATCAGGGGGGCCTACAATGAGCAGTTCTTC

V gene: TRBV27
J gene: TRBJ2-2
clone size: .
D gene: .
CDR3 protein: CASRFRNTGELFF
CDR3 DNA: TGTGCCAGCAGATTCAGGAACACCGGGGAGCTGTTTTTT

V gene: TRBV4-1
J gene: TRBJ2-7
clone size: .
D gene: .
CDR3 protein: CASSQTETYEQYF
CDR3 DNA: TGCGCCAGCAGCCAGACAGAAACCTACGAGCAGTACTTC

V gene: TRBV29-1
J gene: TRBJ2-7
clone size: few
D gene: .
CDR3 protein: CSVGTRVSHEQYF
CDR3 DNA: TGCAGCGTTGGAACTAGAGTTTCTCACGAGCAGTACTTC

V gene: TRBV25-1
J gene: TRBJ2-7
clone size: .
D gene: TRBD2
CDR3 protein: CASSEGLEFYEQYF
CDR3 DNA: TGTGCCAGCAGTGAGGGACTAGAGTTCTACGAGCAGTACTTC

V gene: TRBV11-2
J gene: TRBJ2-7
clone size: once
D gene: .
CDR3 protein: CASSLEWVSSYEQYF
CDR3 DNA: TGTGCCAGCAGCTTAGAATGGGTCAGCTCCTACGAGCAGTACTTC

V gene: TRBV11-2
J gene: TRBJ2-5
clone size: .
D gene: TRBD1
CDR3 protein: CASSGTGTEQETQYF
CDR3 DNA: TGTGCCAGCAGCGGAACCGGGACAGAACAAGAGACCCAGTACTTC

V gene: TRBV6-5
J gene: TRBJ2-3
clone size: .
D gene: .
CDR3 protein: CASSYSGPSSTDTQYF
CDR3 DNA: TGTGCCAGCAGTTACTCTGGCCCATCTAGCACAGATACGCAGTATTTT

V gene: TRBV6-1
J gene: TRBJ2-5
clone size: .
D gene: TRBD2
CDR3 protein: CASSEGGVWAGGQETQYF
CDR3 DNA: TGTGCCAGCAGTGAAGGTGGGGTTTGGGCGGGGGGCCAAGAGACCCAGTACTTC

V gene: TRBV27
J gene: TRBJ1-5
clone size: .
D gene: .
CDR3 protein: CASSITTPRDQPQHF
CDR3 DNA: TGTGCCAGCAGCATAACAACCCCCCGAGATCAGCCCCAGCATTTT

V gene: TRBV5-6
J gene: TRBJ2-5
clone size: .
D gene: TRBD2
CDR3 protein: CASSFSGGQETQYF
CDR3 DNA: TGTGCCAGCAGCTTTAGCGGGGGTCAAGAGACCCAGTACTTC

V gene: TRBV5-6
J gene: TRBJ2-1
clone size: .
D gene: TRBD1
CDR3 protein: CASSLQGANEQFF
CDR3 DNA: TGTGCCAGCAGCTTGCAGGGGGCGAATGAGCAGTTCTTC

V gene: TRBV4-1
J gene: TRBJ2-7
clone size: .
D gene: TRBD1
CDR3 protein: CASSQGGTGFLYEQYF
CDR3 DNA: TGCGCCAGCAGCCAAGGAGGGACAGGGTTTTTGTACGAGCAGTACTTC

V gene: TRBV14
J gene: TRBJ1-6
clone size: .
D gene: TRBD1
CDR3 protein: CASSQVSGTGRFRGNSPLHF
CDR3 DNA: TGTGCCAGCAGCCAAGTCTCCGGGACAGGGAGATTCCGAGGGAATTCACCCCTCCACTTT

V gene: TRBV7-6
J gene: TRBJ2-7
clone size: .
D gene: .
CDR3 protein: CASSLGDRGYEQYF
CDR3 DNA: TGTGCCAGCAGCTTAGGTGATAGAGGCTACGAGCAGTACTTC

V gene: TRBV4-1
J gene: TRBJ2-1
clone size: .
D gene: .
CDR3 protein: CASSQVGFYNEQFF
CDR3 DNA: TGCGCCAGCAGCCAAGTGGGATTCTACAATGAGCAGTTCTTC

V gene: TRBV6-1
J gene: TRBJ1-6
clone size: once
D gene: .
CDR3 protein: CASSEWGISSYNSPLHF
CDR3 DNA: TGTGCCAGCAGTGAATGGGGAATTAGCTCCTATAATTCACCCCTCCACTTT

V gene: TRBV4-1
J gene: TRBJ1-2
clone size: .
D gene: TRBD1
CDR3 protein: CASSETIGTGGNFYTF
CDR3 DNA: TGCGCCAGCAGCGAAACTATCGGGACAGGGGGCAACTTCTACACCTTC

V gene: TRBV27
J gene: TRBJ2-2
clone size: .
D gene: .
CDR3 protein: CASSFRGTPGELFF
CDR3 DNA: TGTGCCAGCAGTTTTCGGGGGACCCCCGGGGAGCTGTTTTTT

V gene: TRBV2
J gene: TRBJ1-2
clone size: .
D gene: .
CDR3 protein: CASSESENYGYTF
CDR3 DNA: TGTGCCAGCAGTGAGTCTGAGAACTATGGCTACACCTTC

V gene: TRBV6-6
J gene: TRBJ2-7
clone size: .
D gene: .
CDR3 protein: CASSAQGLQYF
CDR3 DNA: TGTGCCAGCAGTGCTCAAGGATTGCAGTACTTC

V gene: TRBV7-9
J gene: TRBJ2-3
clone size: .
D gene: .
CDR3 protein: CASTTSRRVDTDTQYF
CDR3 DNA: TGTGCCAGCACTACCTCCCGCAGGGTGGACACAGATACGCAGTATTTT

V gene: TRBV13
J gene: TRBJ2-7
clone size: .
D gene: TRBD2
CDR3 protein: CASSLSGSSSYEQYF
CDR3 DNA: TGTGCCAGCAGCCTTAGCGGGAGTAGCTCCTACGAGCAGTACTTC

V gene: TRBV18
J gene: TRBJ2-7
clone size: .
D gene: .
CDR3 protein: CASSPPLLPHEQYF
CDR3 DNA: TGTGCCAGCTCACCACCCCTCCTCCCCCACGAGCAGTACTTC

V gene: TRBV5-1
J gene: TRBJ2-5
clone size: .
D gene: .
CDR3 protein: CASSLSPGGVQETQYF
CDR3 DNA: TGCGCCAGCAGCTTAAGTCCAGGGGGGGTCCAAGAGACCCAGTACTTC

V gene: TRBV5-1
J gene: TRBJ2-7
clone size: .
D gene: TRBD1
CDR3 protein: CASSYGQGSSYEQYF
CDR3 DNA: TGCGCCAGCAGCTACGGACAGGGGAGCTCCTACGAGCAGTACTTC

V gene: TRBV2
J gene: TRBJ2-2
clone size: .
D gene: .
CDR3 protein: CASSVGLPANTGELFF
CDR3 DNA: TGTGCCAGCAGTGTCGGGCTACCCGCGAACACCGGGGAGCTGTTTTTT

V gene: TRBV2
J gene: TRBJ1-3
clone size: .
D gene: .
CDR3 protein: CASKAGNTIYF
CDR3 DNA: TGTGCCAGCAAAGCCGGAAACACCATATATTTT

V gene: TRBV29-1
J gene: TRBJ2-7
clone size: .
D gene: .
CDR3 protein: CSVRGFDEQYF
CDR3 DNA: TGCAGCGTCCGGGGGTTCGACGAGCAGTACTTC

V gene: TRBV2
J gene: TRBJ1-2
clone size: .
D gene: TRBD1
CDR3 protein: CASYESGTGVGYTF
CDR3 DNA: TGTGCCAGCTACGAGTCCGGGACAGGGGTGGGCTACACCTTC

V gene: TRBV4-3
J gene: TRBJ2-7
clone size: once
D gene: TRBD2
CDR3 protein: CASSQDRGTSGRYEQYF
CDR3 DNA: TGCGCCAGCAGCCAAGATCGGGGGACTAGCGGGAGGTACGAGCAGTACTTC